This T cell receptor beta chain emerged from a study of glioma-infiltrating T cells. With regard to this clonotype: Its antigen is unknown.

The iRepertoire nested amplicon-rescue multiplex PCR amplified TCR alpha and beta CDR3s from RNA. TCRdb passed the multiplex PCR reads through MiXCR, listing each CDR3 protein once. The top ten clones hold just over 20% of a sample with roughly 200,000 distinct CDR3 sequences, 30% to 40% of them seen once. Study results and limitations: CDR3 overlap between tissue and blood was very small.

The germline V gene has CDR1 SGHRS and CDR2 YFSETQ. The CDR3 has 14 residues. V dropped 3 bases and J dropped 1 base, with 11 bases sitting between them. Sequenced: glioma tissue, nonneoplastic brain tissue, or PBMCs (not recorded which). The TCR originated in a human donor with low-grade glioma or glioblastoma, undergoing nonglioma brain surgery, or in good health (not recorded which). V and J are TRBV5-1 and TRBJ2-7; D gene uncertain. The CDR3 region is CASSSITDSYEQYF. CDR3 sequence (DNA): TGCGCCAGCAGCTCTATTACAGATTCCTACGAGCAGTACTTC. The full variable domain, rest sourced from reference TRBV5-1 and TRBJ2-7, is KAGVTQTPRYLIKTRGQQVTLSCSPISGHRSVSWYQQTPGQGLQFLFEYFSETQRNKGNFPGRFSGRQFSNSRSEMNVSTLELGDSALYLCASSSITDSYEQYFGPGTRLTVT.